This T cell receptor (beta chain) was documented in a study of T cell changes during pregnancy in multiple sclerosis (dated by TCRdb to between 2018 and 2020). Regarding the study in general: In women with multiple sclerosis, the researchers looked at how the T cell repertoire shifted as pregnancy progressed.

This clone was detected once. Its cognate antigen has yet to be identified. Per-nucleotide qualities are absent, and no much larger clonotype sits a single base away. Receptors were amplified or captured by the immunoSEQ multiplex PCR assay. TCRdb re-hosts the immuneACCESS table, in-frame sequences only. Its copies lack some clones; in the studies checked, an unresolved V gene accounts for under half of them, and the cause for the rest is not known. The sample profile shows more than 65,000 clones; approximately 90% of them were found once. 0.21% of the sample is in the top ten clones. The CDR3 runs 18 amino acids, cysteine and phenylalanine included. Solely the CDR3 DNA is kept, with 54 bases framed from the first base. Trimming costs V 0 bases and J 4 bases, and their ends lie 21 bases apart. From the germline V gene, CDR1 is LGHNA and CDR2 is YNFKEQ.

The V and J genes are TRBV4-2 and TRBJ1-2; no D gene call is confident. The clonotype comes from a female donor with multiple sclerosis, enrolled in a pregnancy study. The sequenced sample was CD4+ T cells from peripheral blood mononuclear cells, obtained before pregnancy. The DNA reads as follows: TGTGCCAGCAGCCAAGATACCAGTGCGGTTACAATCCCCTATGGCTACACCTTC. The resulting protein is CASSQDTSAVTIPYGYTF.